The 27 T cell receptor beta chains below all came from one sample that was sequenced in a study of identical twins (dated by TCRdb to 2016 to 2018). Libraries came from 5' RACE. Sequencing used an Illumina HiSeq 2000. The public reads were reanalyzed by TCRdb: fastp trimming at Q25, MiXCR alignment, in-frame beta chains only. Rows merge per CDR3 protein into single entries with the most common DNA and genes. Here the sample has around 200,000 distinct CDR3 sequences; around a tenth occur a single time. Of the sample, roughly 5% falls within the top ten clones. The sample comprised memory (CD45RO+) T cells sorted from blood. This specimen's cell subset or site label, interpreted: CD45RO+ enriched T cells. The receptor set was obtained from a woman between 18 and 30 years old in good health.

V gene TRBV2 combines with J gene TRBJ2-6, with D hard to call. Trimming stripped 4 bases from V and 3 bases from J, with 1 base between. The V gene's germline CDR1 is SNHLY and CDR2 FYNNEI. This CDR3 is 12 amino acids long. The CDR3 region is CASSGGANVLTF. CDR3 nucleotide sequence: TGTGCCAGCAGTGGTGGGGCCAACGTCCTGACTTTC.

The rearrangement joins TRBV20-1 to TRBJ1-2; D unresolved. CDR3 length: 12 residues. The V and J ends lost 4 bases and 3 bases respectively, with 9 bases between them. Germline lookup yields CDR1 DFQATT and CDR2 SNEGSKA (reference sequence). CDR3 bases: TGCAGTGCTAATCACCGGGACTATGGCTACACCTTC. Its translation is CSANHRDYGYTF.

This clonotype came up a few times. The V call is TRBV20-1, the J call TRBJ2-7; D is unclear. Deletions cut 0 bases from V and 1 base from J, with 7 bases between. CDR3 size: 13 residues. The germline CDR1 and CDR2 sequences are DFQATT and SNEGSKA (reference sequence). CDR3 nucleotide sequence: TGCAGTGCTAGAGAGGCCGTATCCTACGAGCAGTACTTC. Encoded protein: CSAREAVSYEQYF.

This clonotype has ten or more counts. The chain uses TRBV11-2 and TRBJ2-7; TRBD1 agrees at 12 bases. With 0 bases clipped from V and 6 bases from J, the junction kept 9 bases outside the gene matches. This CDR3 is 17 amino acids long. Germline lookup yields CDR1 SGHAT and CDR2 FQNNGV. The CDR3 nucleotides are TGTGCCAGCAGCTTAGACGGCTGGGACAGGGGGCTAGGCGAGCAGTACTTC. This gives the protein CASSLDGWDRGLGEQYF.

This clonotype was seen a few times. This sequence joins TRBV3-1 and TRBJ2-7; 10 bases are shared with TRBD2. The CDR3 has 15 amino acids. Germline trimming cut 5 bases from V and 3 bases from J; bases unmatched to any gene: 7. Germline V CDR1 and CDR2: LGHDT, YNNKEL (reference sequence). The CDR3 DNA is TGTGCCAGCAGCTACCGGAGCGGGGGGGACTACGAGCAGTACTTC. Translated, it gives CASSYRSGGDYEQYF.

This clonotype was seen more than once but under ten times. The J gene is TRBJ1-1, the V gene TRBV3-1; D gene uncertain. This CDR3 comprises 11 residues. CDR1 is LGHDT, CDR2 YNNKEL, per germline (reference sequence). Trimming removed 6 bases from V and 7 bases from J, with 9 bases in between. The CDR3 DNA reads TGTGCCAGCAGTTACGACGGTGAAGCTTTCTTT. This encodes CASSYDGEAFF.

This clonotype was recorded a few times. The gene calls are TRBV28 and TRBJ2-4; 8 bases line up with TRBD1. J lost 3 bases, V lost 6 bases, and 7 bases had no gene match. CDR1 and CDR2 from the germline V gene are MDHEN and SYDVKM. CDR3 length: 15 amino acids. CDR3: CASSEQGGHKNIQYF. As DNA, the CDR3 is TGTGCCAGCAGCGAACAGGGGGGCCACAAAAACATTCAGTACTTC.

This chain connects TRBV20-1 to TRBJ2-5; no clear D gene. Germline values: CDR1 DFQATT, CDR2 SNEGSKA (reference sequence). CDR3 length: 12 amino acids. Trimming cost V 3 bases and J 3 bases, with 8 bases left between them. The CDR3 region has the DNA TGCAGTGCTAGGCTGCGGAAAGAGACCCAGTACTTC. This codes for CSARLRKETQYF.

V usage is TRBV9 and J usage is TRBJ2-3; D is perhaps TRBD2 (6 bases). The V end lost 0 bases, the J end lost 1 base, and 9 bases lay between the germline ends. CDR3 size: 15 residues. Looked up from germline, CDR1 is SGDLS and CDR2 is YYNGEE. The CDR3 region is CASSVAWGGTDTQYF. In DNA, the CDR3 is TGTGCCAGCAGCGTAGCCTGGGGGGGCACAGATACGCAGTATTTT.

This clonotype was recorded many times. The V gene is TRBV24-1, the J gene TRBJ2-1; 9 bases align to TRBD2. Unmatched junction bases numbered 9, after V lost 2 bases and J lost 8 bases. CDR1 and CDR2 (germline): KGHDR, SFDVKD. CDR3 length: 16 residues. CDR3 nucleotide sequence: TGTGCCACCAGTGATTCTTTAGCGGGAGCAACGGATGAGCAGTTCTTC. Its translation is CATSDSLAGATDEQFF.

In this sample, this clonotype turned up a few times. The chain recombines TRBV12-3 or TRBV12-4 with TRBJ1-1; tentative D call: TRBD1 (5 bases). The V and J ends lost 6 bases and 10 bases respectively, with 18 bases between them. This CDR3 is built from 13 residues. The CDR3 region is CASSLPRGGGAFF. For the CDR3, the DNA is TGTGCCAGCAGCCTCCCCCGGGGCGGCGGAGCTTTCTTT.

V usage is TRBV11-2 and J usage is TRBJ2-3; 10 positions agree with TRBD2. Germline values: CDR1 SGHAT, CDR2 FQNNGV. CDR3 length: 19 amino acids. The V segment lost 5 bases and the J segment 3 bases; nucleotides outside the gene matches: 17. The CDR3 DNA reads as TGTGCCAGCAGCCCTATATCTCGGTCAATAGCGGGGGGAACAGATACGCAGTATTTT. Its translation is CASSPISRSIAGGTDTQYF.

The chain combines TRBV7-8 with TRBJ1-6; TRBD1 might be the D (5 bases). This CDR3 region has 15 residues. V lost 5 bases to trimming and J lost 4 bases, with 12 bases between them. Germline assignment: CDR1 SGHVS and CDR2 FQNEAQ. The CDR3 DNA is TGTGCCAGCAGCCTAGGGACGGGGTATAATTCACCCCTCCACTTT. Its translation is CASSLGTGYNSPLHF.

This clonotype turned up a few times. V usage is TRBV9 and J usage is TRBJ2-1, with D perhaps matching TRBD2 (5 bases). Germline lookup yields CDR1 SGDLS and CDR2 YYNGEE. The germline V and J ends were trimmed by 0 bases and 10 bases, with 23 bases remaining between them. The CDR3 totals 17 residues. The CDR3 coding sequence is TGTGCCAGCAGCGTAGGGAATGCGGGTGGGCGATTGGGGGAGCAGTTCTTC. It specifies CASSVGNAGGRLGEQFF. Complete variable domain (other parts from reference TRBV9 and TRBJ2-1): DSGVTQTPKHLITATGQRVTLRCSPRSGDLSVYWYQQSLDQGLQFLIQYYNGEERAKGNILERFSAQQFPDLHSELNLSSLELGDSALYFCASSVGNAGGRLGEQFFGPGTRLTVL.

At least ten counts were recorded for this clonotype. The genes are TRBV5-6 and TRBJ2-7; D is ambiguous. Germline assignment: CDR1 SGHDT and CDR2 YYEEEE. The V end was cut by 4 bases, the J end by 3 bases, with 8 bases between. The CDR3 covers 12 residues. The chain's CDR3 is CASSRVGYEQYF. DNA for the CDR3: TGTGCCAGCAGCCGCGTGGGCTACGAGCAGTACTTC. The variable domain in full, completed from reference TRBV5-6 and TRBJ2-7, reads DAGVTQSPTHLIKTRGQQVTLRCSPKSGHDTVSWYQQALGQGPQFIFQYYEEEERQRGNFPDRFSGHQFPNYSSELNVNALLLGDSALYLCASSRVGYEQYFGPGTRLTVT.

The chain has TRBV12-3 or TRBV12-4 and TRBJ2-5, with 16 bases aligning to TRBD2. This CDR3 has 16 residues. V gave up 6 bases and J gave up 5 bases; unmatched junction bases: 6. CDR3 region: CASSPGLAGGWETQYF. The CDR3 region has the DNA TGTGCCAGCAGCCCGGGACTAGCGGGAGGGTGGGAGACCCAGTACTTC.

This clonotype was counted between two and nine times. This chain uses TRBV21-1 with TRBJ2-5; TRBD1, the table's D call, was not compared with the DNA. TRBV21-1 is classified as a pseudogene. The CDR3 covers 17 residues. The CDR3 loop is CASSKVGGPWPPETQYF. CDR3 coding DNA: TGTGCCAGCAGCAAAGTTGGCGGCCCATGGCCCCCAGAGACCCAGTACTTC.

This clonotype was observed many times. This sequence joins TRBV6-2 or TRBV6-3 and TRBJ2-5, with TRBD1 matching 8 bases. The CDR3 runs to 12 residues. Trimming cost V 6 bases and J 4 bases; bases outside gene matches: 1. The V gene's germline CDR1 is MNHEY and CDR2 SVGEGT. The CDR3 DNA reads TGTGCCAGCAGCACAGGGGGAGAGACCCAGTACTTC. Translated: CASSTGGETQYF.

This clonotype was seen a few times. V gene TRBV12-3 or TRBV12-4 combines with J gene TRBJ1-2, with D tentatively TRBD1 (5 bases). Between the trimmed V and J ends, which lost 7 bases and 4 bases, there was a span of 13 bases. The CDR3 has 13 residues. CDR3 bases: TGTGCCAGCAACTCCGACAGTCCCTATGGCTACACCTTC. Residues: CASNSDSPYGYTF.

In its sample, this clonotype was seen a few times. The chain is built from TRBV7-2 and TRBJ1-2; D unclear. V lost 4 bases, J lost 1 base, and 10 bases lay in between. This CDR3 is 14 amino acids long. Germline values: CDR1 SGHTA, CDR2 FQGNSA. This CDR3 is CASSSPTNNYGYTF. The CDR3, as DNA: TGTGCCAGCAGCTCCCCGACTAATAACTATGGCTACACCTTC.

This clonotype came up many times. The chain joins TRBV11-2 to TRBJ2-1; 9 nucleotides match TRBD2. The CDR3 contains 15 residues. Germline V gene sequence: CDR1 SGHAT, CDR2 FQNNGV. V was clipped by 5 bases and J by 5 bases; unmatched bases: 7. CDR3 loop: CASSHPASGDNEQFF. CDR3 DNA: TGTGCCAGCAGCCACCCGGCTAGCGGGGACAATGAGCAGTTCTTC.

The rearrangement links TRBV27 to TRBJ1-1, with D possibly being TRBD1 (6 bases). The CDR3 runs 14 residues. Germline CDR1 reads MNHEY; CDR2 reads SMNVEV (reference sequence). The V end lost 6 bases, the J end lost 5 bases, and 16 bases lay between the germline ends. CDR3 nucleotides: TGTGCCAGCAGCGGGGCAGGGGTTTTAACTGAAGCTTTCTTT. This codes for CASSGAGVLTEAFF.

The chain uses TRBV7-9 and TRBJ2-1; possibly TRBD2 for D (7 bases). This CDR3 region has 16 residues. Trimming stripped 2 bases from V and 4 bases from J, with 15 bases between. Looked up from germline, CDR1 is SEHNR and CDR2 is FQNEAQ (reference sequence). Here the CDR3 DNA reads TGTGCCAGCAGCTTATGGTTAGGGGGGGGATACAATGAGCAGTTCTTC. It yields the protein CASSLWLGGGYNEQFF.

This clonotype has a handful of counts. V and J are TRBV20-1 and TRBJ2-3, with a tentative D call TRBD2 (6 bases). In germline, CDR1 is DFQATT, CDR2 SNEGSKA (reference sequence). The CDR3 is made up of 14 amino acids. Trimming left V 1 base short and J 2 bases short, with 10 bases between. CDR3 DNA: TGCAGTGCTAGAGGCGGGGCCTACACAGATACGCAGTATTTT. This sequence encodes CSARGGAYTDTQYF.

The chain combines TRBV25-1 with TRBJ2-7; possible D gene TRBD1, 6 bases. The germline gives CDR1 MGHDK, CDR2 SYGVNS. V lost 6 bases, J lost 0 bases, and 9 bases lay in between. The CDR3 covers 13 residues. CDR3 protein: CASSRQDSYEQYF. CDR3 in DNA: TGTGCCAGCAGCCGACAGGACTCCTACGAGCAGTACTTC.

In this sample, this clonotype turned up a few times. The chain employs TRBV20-1 and TRBJ1-2; 7 bases are a match to TRBD1. J lost 8 bases, V lost 1 base, and 4 bases had no gene match. Per germline, CDR1 DFQATT and CDR2 SNEGSKA (reference sequence). The CDR3 runs 12 residues. CDR3 protein: CSARGTGRGYTF. For the CDR3, the DNA is TGCAGTGCTAGAGGGACAGGTAGAGGCTACACCTTC.

This sequence joins TRBV9 and TRBJ1-3, with D uncertain. V lost 5 bases and J lost 0, with 12 bases in between. The CDR3 runs to 15 residues. The germline V gene has CDR1 SGDLS and CDR2 YYNGEE. The CDR3 DNA is TGTGCCAGCAGATCGGGTCGTAGCTCTGGAAACACCATATATTTT. Translation gives CASRSGRSSGNTIYF.